One and the same sample provided the 4 T cell receptor beta chains below, sequenced in a study of Ad26.COV2.S vaccination and SARS-CoV-2 variants. Treatment indicated: roughly 19 received Ad26.COV2.S at low or high dose, single or two shots; several received placebo; per-sample allocation not given. Each sample was drawn 63 days after the first injection (of vaccine or placebo). Some clones are missing from TCRdb's copy, which holds only in-frame ones; the method was immunoSEQ multiplex PCR. The repertoire holds roughly 300,000 clones, more than 85% seen once, with just under 5% in the top ten. This sample comprised peripheral blood, obtained in a trial of Ad26.COV2.S vaccine versus placebo. The receptors stem from a person between 18 and 65 years old who received the Ad26.COV2.S COVID-19 vaccine or a placebo.

V gene TRBV24-1 combines with J gene TRBJ1-5; 7 nucleotides align to TRBD1. The CDR3 contains 14 residues. Germline V gives CDR1 KGHDR, CDR2 SFDVKD. V trimming: 7 bases; J trimming: 6 bases; junction bases outside the gene matches: 8. The CDR3 loop is CATSKTGDGQPQHF. The DNA of the CDR3 is TGTGCCACCAGCAAAACAGGGGACGGTCAGCCCCAGCATTTT.

The chain links TRBV4-3 to TRBJ2-1; tentatively, D is TRBD2 (6 bases). CDR3 length: 18 residues. CDR1 and CDR2 from the germline V gene are LGHNA and YSLEER. V was shortened by 0 bases and J by 0 bases, with 15 bases between the two germline ends. The CDR3, as DNA: TGCGCCAGCAGCCAAGATACGGAGGGGTCTCACTCCTACAATGAGCAGTTCTTC. Its translation is CASSQDTEGSHSYNEQFF.

The gene calls are TRBV29-1 and TRBJ2-1; TRBD2 matches at 13 bases. Germline V gene sequence: CDR1 SQVTM, CDR2 ANQGSEA. The CDR3 sequence is 17 residues long. After removal of 1 base from V and 2 bases from J, the junction contained 5 bases not matched to a gene. CDR3 sequence reads: CSVEAEGLAGAYNEQFF. In DNA form, the CDR3 reads TGCAGCGTTGAAGCCGAAGGACTAGCGGGAGCCTACAATGAGCAGTTCTTC.

The chain uses TRBV7-3 and TRBJ2-3; 8 positions agree with TRBD2. Germline V gene sequence: CDR1 SGHTA, CDR2 FQGTGA. V shed 8 bases, J shed 2 bases, and the junction held 6 bases outside the gene matches. The CDR3 sequence is 14 residues long. CDR3 bases: TGTGCCAGCGCCACCGGGGGGGTCACAGATACGCAGTATTTT. Protein product: CASATGGVTDTQYF.